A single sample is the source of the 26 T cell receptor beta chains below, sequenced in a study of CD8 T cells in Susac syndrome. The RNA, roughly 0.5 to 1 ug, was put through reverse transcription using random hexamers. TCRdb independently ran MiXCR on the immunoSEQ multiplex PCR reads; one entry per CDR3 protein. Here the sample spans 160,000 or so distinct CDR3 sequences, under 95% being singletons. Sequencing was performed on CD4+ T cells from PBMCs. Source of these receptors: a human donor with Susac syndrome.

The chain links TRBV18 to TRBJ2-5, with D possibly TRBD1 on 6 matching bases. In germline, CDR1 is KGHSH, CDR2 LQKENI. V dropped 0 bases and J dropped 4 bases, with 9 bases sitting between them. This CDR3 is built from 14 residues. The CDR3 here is CASSPPARGETQYF. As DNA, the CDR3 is TGTGCCAGCTCACCACCTGCCAGGGGAGAGACCCAGTACTTC.

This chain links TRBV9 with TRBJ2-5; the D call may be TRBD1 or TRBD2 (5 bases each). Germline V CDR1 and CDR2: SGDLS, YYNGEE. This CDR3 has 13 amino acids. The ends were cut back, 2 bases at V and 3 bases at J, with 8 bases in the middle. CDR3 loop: CASSVRDEETQYF. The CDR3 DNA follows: TGTGCCAGCAGCGTTCGGGACGAAGAGACCCAGTACTTC.

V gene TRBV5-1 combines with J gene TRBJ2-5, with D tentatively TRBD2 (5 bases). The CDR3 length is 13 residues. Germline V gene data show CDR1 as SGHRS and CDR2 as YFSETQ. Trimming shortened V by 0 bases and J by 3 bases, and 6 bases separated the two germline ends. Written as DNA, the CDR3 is TGCGCCAGCAGCTTGGGTAGCGAAGAGACCCAGTACTTC. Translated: CASSLGSEETQYF.

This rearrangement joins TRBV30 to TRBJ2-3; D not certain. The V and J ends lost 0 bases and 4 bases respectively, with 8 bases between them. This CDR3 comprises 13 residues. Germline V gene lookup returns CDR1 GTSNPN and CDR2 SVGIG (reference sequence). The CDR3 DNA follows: TGTGCCTGGAGTGTATCAAGCCCAGATACGCAGTATTTT. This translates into CAWSVSSPDTQYF.

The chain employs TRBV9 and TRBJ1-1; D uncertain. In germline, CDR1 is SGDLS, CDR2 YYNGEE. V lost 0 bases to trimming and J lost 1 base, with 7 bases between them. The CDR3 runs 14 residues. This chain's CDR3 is CASSVVEGNTEAFF. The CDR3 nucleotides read TGTGCCAGCAGCGTAGTTGAGGGGAACACTGAAGCTTTCTTT.

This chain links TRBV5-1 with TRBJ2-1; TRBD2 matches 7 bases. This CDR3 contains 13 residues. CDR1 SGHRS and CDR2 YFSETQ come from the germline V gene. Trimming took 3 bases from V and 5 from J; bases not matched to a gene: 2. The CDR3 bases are TGCGCCAGCAGCTGGGGAGGGAACAATGAGCAGTTCTTC. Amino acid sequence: CASSWGGNNEQFF.

The DNA for the CDR3 is TGCAGTGCTAGTCGGGCCGGAAACACAGATACGCAGTATTTT. It codes for CSASRAGNTDTQYF. This sequence joins TRBV20-1 and TRBJ2-3, with D unclear. The germline V gene has CDR1 DFQATT and CDR2 SNEGSKA (reference sequence). The V and J ends lost 3 bases and 2 bases respectively, with 12 bases between them. This CDR3 is built from 14 residues.

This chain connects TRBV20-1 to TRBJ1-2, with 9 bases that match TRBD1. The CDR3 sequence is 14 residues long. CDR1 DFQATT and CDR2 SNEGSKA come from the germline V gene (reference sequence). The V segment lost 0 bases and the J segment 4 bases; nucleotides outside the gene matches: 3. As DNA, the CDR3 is TGCAGTGCTAGAGATCGGGGACAGGGCTATGGCTACACCTTC. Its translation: CSARDRGQGYGYTF.

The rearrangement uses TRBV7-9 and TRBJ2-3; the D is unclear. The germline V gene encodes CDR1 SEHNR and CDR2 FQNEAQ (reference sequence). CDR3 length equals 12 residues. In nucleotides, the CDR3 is TGTGCAGGCGATCCGAGCACAGATACGCAGTATTTT. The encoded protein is CAGDPSTDTQYF.

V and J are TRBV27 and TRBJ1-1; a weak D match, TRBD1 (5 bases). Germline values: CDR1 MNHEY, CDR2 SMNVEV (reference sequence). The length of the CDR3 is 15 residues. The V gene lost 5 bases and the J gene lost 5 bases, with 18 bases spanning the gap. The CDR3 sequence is CASSPPWGFGTEAFF. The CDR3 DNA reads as TGTGCCAGCAGTCCCCCTTGGGGGTTTGGGACTGAAGCTTTCTTT.

This CDR3 is CASSGGQTNTEAFF. CDR3 bases: TGTGCCAGCAGTGGGGGACAGACTAACACTGAAGCTTTCTTT. V gene TRBV25-1 combines with J gene TRBJ1-1; the match to TRBD1 covers 7 bases. Trimming at V came to 4 bases and at J to 2 bases, leaving 4 bases not matched to a gene. Germline values: CDR1 MGHDK, CDR2 SYGVNS. CDR3 length: 14 residues.

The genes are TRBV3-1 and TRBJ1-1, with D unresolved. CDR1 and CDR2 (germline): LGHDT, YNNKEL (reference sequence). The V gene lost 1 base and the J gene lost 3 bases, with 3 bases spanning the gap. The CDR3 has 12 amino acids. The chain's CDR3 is CASSQGYTEAFF. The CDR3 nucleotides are TGTGCCAGCAGCCAAGGTTACACTGAAGCTTTCTTT. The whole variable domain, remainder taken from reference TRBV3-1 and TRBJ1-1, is DTAVSQTPKYLVTQMGNDKSIKCEQNLGHDTMYWYKQDSKKFLKIMFSYNNKELIINETVPNRFSPKSPDKAHLNLHINSLELGDSAVYFCASSQGYTEAFFGQGTRLTVV.

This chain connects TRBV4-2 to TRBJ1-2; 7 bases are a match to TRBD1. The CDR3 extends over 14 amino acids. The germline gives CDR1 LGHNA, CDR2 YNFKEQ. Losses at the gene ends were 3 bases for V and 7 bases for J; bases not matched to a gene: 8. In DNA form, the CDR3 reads TGTGCCAGCAGCCAGGCTTTAGACAGGGCTGGCTACACCTTC. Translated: CASSQALDRAGYTF.

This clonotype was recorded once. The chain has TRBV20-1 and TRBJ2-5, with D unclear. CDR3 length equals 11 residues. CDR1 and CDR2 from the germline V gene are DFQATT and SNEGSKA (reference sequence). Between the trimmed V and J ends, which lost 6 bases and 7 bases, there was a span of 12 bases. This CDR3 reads CSATESGTQYF. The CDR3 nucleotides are TGCAGTGCCACAGAGTCAGGGACCCAGTACTTC.

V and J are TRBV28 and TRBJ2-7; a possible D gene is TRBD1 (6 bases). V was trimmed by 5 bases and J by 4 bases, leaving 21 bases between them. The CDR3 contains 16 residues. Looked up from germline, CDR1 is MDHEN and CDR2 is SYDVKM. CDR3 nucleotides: TGTGCCAGCAGTGGGCAGGGGTATGGTTACTGGTACGAGCAGTACTTC. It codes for CASSGQGYGYWYEQYF.

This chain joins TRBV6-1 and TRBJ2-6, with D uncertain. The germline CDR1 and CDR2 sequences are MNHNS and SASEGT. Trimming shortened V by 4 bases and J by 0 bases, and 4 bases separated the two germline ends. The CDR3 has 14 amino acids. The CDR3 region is CASSVASGANVLTF. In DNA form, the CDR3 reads TGTGCCAGCAGTGTAGCCTCTGGGGCCAACGTCCTGACTTTC.

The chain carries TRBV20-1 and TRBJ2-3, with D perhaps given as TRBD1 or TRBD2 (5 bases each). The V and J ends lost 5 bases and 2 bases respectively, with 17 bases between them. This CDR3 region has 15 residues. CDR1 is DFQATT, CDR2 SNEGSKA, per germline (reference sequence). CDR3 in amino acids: CSAAEGRGPTDTQYF. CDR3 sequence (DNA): TGCAGTGCTGCTGAAGGTCGGGGACCCACAGATACGCAGTATTTT.

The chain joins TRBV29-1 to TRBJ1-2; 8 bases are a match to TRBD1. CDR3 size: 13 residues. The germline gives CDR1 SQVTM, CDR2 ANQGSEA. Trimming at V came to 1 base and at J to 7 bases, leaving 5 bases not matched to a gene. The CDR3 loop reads CSVEGTGRIGYTF. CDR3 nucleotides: TGCAGCGTTGAAGGGACAGGGAGGATTGGCTACACCTTC.

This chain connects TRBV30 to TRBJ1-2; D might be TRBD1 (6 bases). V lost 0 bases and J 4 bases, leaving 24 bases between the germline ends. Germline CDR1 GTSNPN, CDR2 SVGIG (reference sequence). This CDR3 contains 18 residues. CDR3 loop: CAWSVLDRSYHESYGYTF. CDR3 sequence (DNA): TGTGCCTGGAGTGTACTAGACAGGTCATACCACGAATCCTATGGCTACACCTTC.

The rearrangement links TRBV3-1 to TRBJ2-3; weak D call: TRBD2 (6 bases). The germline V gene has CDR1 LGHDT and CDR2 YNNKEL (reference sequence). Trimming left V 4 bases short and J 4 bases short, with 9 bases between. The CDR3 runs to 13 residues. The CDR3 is CASSPGTADTQYF. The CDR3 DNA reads TGTGCCAGCAGCCCCGGGACTGCAGATACGCAGTATTTT.

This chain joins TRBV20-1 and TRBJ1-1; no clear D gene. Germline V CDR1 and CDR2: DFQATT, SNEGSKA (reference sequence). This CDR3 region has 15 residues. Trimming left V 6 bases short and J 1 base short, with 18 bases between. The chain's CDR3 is CSARMGALENTEAFF. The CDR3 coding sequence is TGCAGTGCCCGGATGGGAGCCCTAGAGAACACTGAAGCTTTCTTT.

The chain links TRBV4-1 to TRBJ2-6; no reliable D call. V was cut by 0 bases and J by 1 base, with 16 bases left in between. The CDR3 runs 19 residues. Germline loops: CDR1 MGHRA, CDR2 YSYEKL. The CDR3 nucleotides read TGCGCCAGCAGCCAAGATGGGCAGGTCGGATTTTCTGGGGCCAACGTCCTGACTTTC. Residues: CASSQDGQVGFSGANVLTF.

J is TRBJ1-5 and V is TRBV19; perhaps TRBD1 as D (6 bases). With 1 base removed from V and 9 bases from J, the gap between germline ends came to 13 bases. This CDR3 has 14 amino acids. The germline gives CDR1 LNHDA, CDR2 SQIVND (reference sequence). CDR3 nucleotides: TGTGCCAGTAGTATAGTAACAGGGTACCCGCCCCAGCATTTT. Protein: CASSIVTGYPPQHF. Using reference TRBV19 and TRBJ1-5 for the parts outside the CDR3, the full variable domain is DGGITQSPKYLFRKEGQNVTLSCEQNLNHDAMYWYRQDPGQGLRLIYYSQIVNDFQKGDIAEGYSVSREKKESFPLTVTSAQKNPTAFYLCASSIVTGYPPQHFGDGTRLSIL.

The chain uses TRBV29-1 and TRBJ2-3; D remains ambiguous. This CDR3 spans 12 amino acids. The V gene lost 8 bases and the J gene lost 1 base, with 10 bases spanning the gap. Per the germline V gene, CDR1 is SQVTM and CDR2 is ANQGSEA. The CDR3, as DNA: TGCAGCTTTGGGGTAGGCACAGATACGCAGTATTTT. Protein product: CSFGVGTDTQYF.

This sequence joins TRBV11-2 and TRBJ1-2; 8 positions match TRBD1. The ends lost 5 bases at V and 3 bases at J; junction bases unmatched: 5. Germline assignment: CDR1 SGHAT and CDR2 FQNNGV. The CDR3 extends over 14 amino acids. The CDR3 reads CASSPYRGDYGYTF. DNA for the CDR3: TGTGCCAGCAGCCCTTACAGGGGGGACTATGGCTACACCTTC.

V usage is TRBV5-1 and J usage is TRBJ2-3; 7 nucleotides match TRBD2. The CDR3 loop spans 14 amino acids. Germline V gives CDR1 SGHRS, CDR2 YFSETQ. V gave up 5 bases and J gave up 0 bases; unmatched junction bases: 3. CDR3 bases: TGCGCCAGCAGGCGGGGGACTAGCACAGATACGCAGTATTTT. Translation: CASRRGTSTDTQYF.